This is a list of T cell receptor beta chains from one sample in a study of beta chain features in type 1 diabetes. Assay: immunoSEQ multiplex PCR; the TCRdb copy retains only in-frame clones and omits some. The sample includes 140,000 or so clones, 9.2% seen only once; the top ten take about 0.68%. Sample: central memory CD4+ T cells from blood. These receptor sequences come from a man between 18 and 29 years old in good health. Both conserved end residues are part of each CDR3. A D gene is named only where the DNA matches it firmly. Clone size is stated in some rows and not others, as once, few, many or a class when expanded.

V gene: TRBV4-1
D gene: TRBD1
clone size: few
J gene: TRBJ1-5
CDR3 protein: CASSQNTGVGQPQHF
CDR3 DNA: TGCGCCAGCAGCCAAAATACAGGGGTTGGGCAGCCCCAGCATTTT

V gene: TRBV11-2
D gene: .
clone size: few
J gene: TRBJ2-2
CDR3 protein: CASSLAQGGTARGTGELFF
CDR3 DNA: TGTGCCAGCAGCTTAGCCCAAGGCGGGACAGCGAGGGGCACCGGGGAGCTGTTTTTT

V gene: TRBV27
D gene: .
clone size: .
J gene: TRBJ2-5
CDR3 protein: CASRGARGGETQYF
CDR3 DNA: TGTGCCAGCAGGGGGGCGAGGGGTGGAGAGACCCAGTACTTC

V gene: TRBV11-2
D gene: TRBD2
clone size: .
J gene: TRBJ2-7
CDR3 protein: CASSLGLAGDEQYF
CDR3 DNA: TGTGCCAGCAGCTTAGGCCTAGCGGGGGACGAGCAGTACTTC

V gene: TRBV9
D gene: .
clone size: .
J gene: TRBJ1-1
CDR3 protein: CASSVDPAVNTEAFF
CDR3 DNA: TGTGCCAGCAGCGTAGACCCCGCGGTGAACACTGAAGCTTTCTTT

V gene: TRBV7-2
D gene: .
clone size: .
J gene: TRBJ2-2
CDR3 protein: CASSLRGAITGELFF
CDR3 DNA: TGTGCCAGCAGCTTACGCGGGGCGATCACCGGGGAGCTGTTTTTT

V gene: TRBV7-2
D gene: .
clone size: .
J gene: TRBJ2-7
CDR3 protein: CASSLGGASYEQYF
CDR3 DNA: TGTGCCAGCAGCTTAGGCGGGGCCTCCTACGAGCAGTACTTC

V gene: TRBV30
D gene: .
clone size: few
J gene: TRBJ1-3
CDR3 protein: CAWSVPGYGNTIYF
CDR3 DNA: TGTGCCTGGAGTGTCCCAGGCTACGGAAACACCATATATTTT

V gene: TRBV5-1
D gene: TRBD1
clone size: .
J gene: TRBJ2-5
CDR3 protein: CASSLGDRGQPQYF
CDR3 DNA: TGCGCCAGCAGCTTGGGCGACAGGGGCCAGCCCCAGTACTTC

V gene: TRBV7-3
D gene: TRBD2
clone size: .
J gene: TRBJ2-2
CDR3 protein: CASSPVGTSGDTGELFF
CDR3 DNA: TGTGCCAGCAGCCCCGTTGGGACTAGCGGGGACACCGGGGAGCTGTTTTTT

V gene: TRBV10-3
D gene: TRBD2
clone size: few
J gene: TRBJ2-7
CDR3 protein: CAISGGTVSYEQYF
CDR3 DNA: TGTGCCATCAGCGGGGGGACGGTTTCCTACGAGCAGTACTTC